This T cell receptor beta chain was captured by sequencing in a study of cytomegalovirus exposure and HLA in healthy donors. Looking at the study overall: Inside one of the first data releases sat 85 million or so unique TCRs taken from HLA-typed donors.

The CDR3 extends over 11 amino acids. Between the trimmed V and J ends, which lost 8 bases and 6 bases, there was a span of 8 bases. CDR1 MNHEY and CDR2 SVGAGI come from the germline V gene. The study ran its PCR with 60 Vbeta and 13 Jbeta primers. Profiling relied on immunoSEQ multiplex PCR, and the TCRdb table lists in-frame clones only, not all of them. The table has 90,000 to 130,000 clones, 80% to 85% seen once. The clonotype originates from a man aged 25 to 40 in good health and CMV-seropositive. This chain connects TRBV6-5 to TRBJ2-1; D is possibly TRBD1 (5 bases). The sample comprised PBMCs. CDR3 DNA sequence: TGTGCCAGCGAGCAGGGCAATGAGCAGTTCTTC. Amino acid sequence: CASEQGNEQFF.